The TCR beta chain described here comes from a study of OX40 agonist ivuxolimab in advanced cancers. Overall study context: Patients were treated with intravenous ivuxolimab, dosed at 0.01 to 10 mg/kg and infused every 2 weeks. Patients assigned to dose escalation were diagnosed with hepatocellular carcinoma, melanoma, renal cell or head and neck cancer. Study outcomes and limitations: Expanded clones belonging to CD8+ T cells outnumbered, on average, those of CD4+. Some nonresponders also had low normalized T-cell clonal expansion.

Concerning this clone: Antigen specificity is unknown.

Method: immunoSEQ multiplex PCR; TCRdb's copy keeps in-frame clones and lacks some. The sample includes approximately 30,000 clones, 75% to 90% of them seen just once. Material: CD4+ or CD8+ T cells sorted from blood, obtained in a trial of the OX40 agonist ivuxolimab. This TCR derives from an adult with an advanced solid tumor such as melanoma, head and neck, liver or kidney cancer.

The CDR3 is CASSKSTDTGGRGLSRSYEQYF. Here the CDR3 DNA reads TGTGCCAGCAGCAAATCCACGGATACAGGGGGACGGGGTCTAAGTCGCTCCTACGAGCAGTACTTC. V and J are TRBV21-1 and TRBJ2-7; no check of the table's D call, TRBD1, against the DNA was made. TRBV21-1 is described as a pseudogene. The CDR3 has 22 amino acids.